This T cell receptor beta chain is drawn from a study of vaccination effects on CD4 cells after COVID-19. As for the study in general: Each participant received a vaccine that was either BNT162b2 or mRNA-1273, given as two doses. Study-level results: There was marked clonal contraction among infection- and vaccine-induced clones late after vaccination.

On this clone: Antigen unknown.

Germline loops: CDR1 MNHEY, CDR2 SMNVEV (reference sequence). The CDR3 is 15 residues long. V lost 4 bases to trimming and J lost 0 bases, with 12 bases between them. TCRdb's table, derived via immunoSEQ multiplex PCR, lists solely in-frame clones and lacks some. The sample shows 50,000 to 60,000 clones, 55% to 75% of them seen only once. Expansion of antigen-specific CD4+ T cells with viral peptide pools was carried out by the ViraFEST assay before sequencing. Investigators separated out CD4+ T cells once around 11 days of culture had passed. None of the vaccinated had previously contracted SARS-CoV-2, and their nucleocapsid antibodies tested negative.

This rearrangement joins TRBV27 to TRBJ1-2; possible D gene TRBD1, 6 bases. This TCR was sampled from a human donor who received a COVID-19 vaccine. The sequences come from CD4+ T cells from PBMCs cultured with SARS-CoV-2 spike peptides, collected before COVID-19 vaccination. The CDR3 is CASSSGQASNYGYTF. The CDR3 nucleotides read TGTGCCAGCAGTTCGGGACAAGCCTCTAACTATGGCTACACCTTC.